The entry below gives a single T cell receptor beta chain sequence along with its context. Seattle cases were enrolled at active infection and followed longitudinally. Original handling: Estimates of nucleated cell counts were drawn from the amplification of reference gene primers. The assay was immunoSEQ multiplex PCR, and TCRdb's table has in-frame clones only and misses some. The V and J calls and clone size come from that table; D and trimming were worked out from the DNA. The table has approximately 64,000 clones, approximately 88% seen once. The data stem from a study of blood T cell repertoires in COVID-19. Study background: PBMCs, B-cell-depleted T cells, or T cells were the source of the cDNA or gDNA that made up the material.

Germline V CDR1 and CDR2: KGHSH, LQKENI. The CDR3 is 15 amino acids. V lost 3 bases to trimming and J lost 1 base, with 12 bases between them. The receptor was derived from a woman aged 55-70 years with COVID-19, enrolled during active disease. The sequenced sample was peripheral blood. This chain links TRBV18 with TRBJ2-5; D perhaps matches TRBD2 (5 bases). The CDR3 DNA is TGTGCCAGCTCACCCACAGACGGGGTCCAAGAGACCCAGTACTTC. It yields the protein CASSPTDGVQETQYF. The full variable domain, rest sourced from reference TRBV18 and TRBJ2-5, is NAGVMQNPRHLVRRRGQEARLRCSPMKGHSHVYWYRQLPEEGLKFMVYLQKENIIDESGMPKERFSAEFPKEGPSILRIQQVVRGDSAAYFCASSPTDGVQETQYFGPGTRLLVL.